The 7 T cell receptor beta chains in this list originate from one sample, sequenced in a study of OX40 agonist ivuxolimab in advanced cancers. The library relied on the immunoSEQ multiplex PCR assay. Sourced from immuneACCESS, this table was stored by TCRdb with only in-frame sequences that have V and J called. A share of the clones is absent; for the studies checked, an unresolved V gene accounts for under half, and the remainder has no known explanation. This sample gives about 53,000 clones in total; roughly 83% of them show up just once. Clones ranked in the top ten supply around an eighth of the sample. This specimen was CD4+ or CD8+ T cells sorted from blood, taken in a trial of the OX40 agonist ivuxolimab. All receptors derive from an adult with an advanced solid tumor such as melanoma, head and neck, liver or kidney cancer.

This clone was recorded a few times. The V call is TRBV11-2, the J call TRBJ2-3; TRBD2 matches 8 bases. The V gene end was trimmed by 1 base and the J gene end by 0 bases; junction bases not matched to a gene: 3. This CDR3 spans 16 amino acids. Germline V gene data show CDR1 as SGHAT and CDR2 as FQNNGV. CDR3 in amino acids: CASSLVGGGSTDTQYF. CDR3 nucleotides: TGTGCCAGCAGCTTAGTCGGCGGGGGGAGCACAGATACGCAGTATTTT. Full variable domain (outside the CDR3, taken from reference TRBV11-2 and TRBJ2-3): EAGVAQSPRYKIIEKRQSVAFWCNPISGHATLYWYQQILGQGPKLLIQFQNNGVVDDSQLPKDRFSAERLKGVDSTLKIQPAKLEDSAVYLCASSLVGGGSTDTQYFGPGTRLTVL.

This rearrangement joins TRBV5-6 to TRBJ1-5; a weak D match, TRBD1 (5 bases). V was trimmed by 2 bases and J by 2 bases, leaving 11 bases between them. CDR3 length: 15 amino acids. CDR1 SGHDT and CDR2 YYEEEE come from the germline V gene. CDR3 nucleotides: TGTGCCAGCAGCTTTGGGGGTACTGGCAATCAGCCCCAGCATTTT. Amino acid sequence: CASSFGGTGNQPQHF.

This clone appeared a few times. The CDR3 nucleotides read TGTGCCAGCAGTGCCCAACAGGGGAGCAATCAGCCCCAGCATTTT. Residues: CASSAQQGSNQPQHF. The rearrangement joins TRBV6-5 to TRBJ1-5, with TRBD1 matching over 7 bases. The CDR3 contains 15 residues. Germline V gene data show CDR1 as MNHEY and CDR2 as SVGAGI. Losses at the gene ends were 5 bases for V and 1 base for J; bases not matched to a gene: 5.

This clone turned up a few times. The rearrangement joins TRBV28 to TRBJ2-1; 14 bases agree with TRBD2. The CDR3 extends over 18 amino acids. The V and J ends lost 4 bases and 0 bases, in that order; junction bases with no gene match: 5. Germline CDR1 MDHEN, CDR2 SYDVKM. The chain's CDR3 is CASSSGLAGVVSYNEQFF. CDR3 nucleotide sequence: TGTGCCAGCAGTTCGGGACTAGCGGGAGTGGTCTCCTACAATGAGCAGTTCTTC.

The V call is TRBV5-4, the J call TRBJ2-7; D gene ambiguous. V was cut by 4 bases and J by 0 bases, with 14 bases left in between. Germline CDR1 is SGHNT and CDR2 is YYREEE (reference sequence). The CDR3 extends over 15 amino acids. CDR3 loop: CASSARTGDSYEQYF. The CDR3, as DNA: TGTGCCAGCAGCGCCCGGACCGGCGACTCCTACGAGCAGTACTTC.

In DNA form, the CDR3 reads TGTGCCAGTAGTATGGGGACCTACACTGAAGCTTTCTTT. It specifies CASSMGTYTEAFF. The chain carries TRBV19 and TRBJ1-1; D is perhaps TRBD1 (5 bases). Trimming took off 3 bases at V and 3 bases at J, with 8 bases between the two ends. CDR1 is LNHDA, CDR2 SQIVND, per germline (reference sequence). This CDR3 has 13 amino acids.

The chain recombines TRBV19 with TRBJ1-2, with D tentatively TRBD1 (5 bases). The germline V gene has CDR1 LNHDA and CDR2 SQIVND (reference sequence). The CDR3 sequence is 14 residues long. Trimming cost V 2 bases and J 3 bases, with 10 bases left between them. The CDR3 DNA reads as TGTGCCAGTAGTATACTAGGGGACGACTATGGCTACACCTTC. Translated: CASSILGDDYGYTF.